The rows below give T cell receptor beta chains drawn from one sample of a study of T cell responses to AZD1222 COVID-19 vaccine. The assay was immunoSEQ multiplex PCR, and TCRdb's table has in-frame clones only and misses some. This repertoire shows 150,000 to 200,000 clones, roughly 91% found once; its top ten account for roughly 2%. Sequencing was performed on peripheral blood, taken 28 days after the second AZD1222 dose. The origin of the receptors is an adult who received the AZD1222 COVID-19 vaccine. Each CDR3 is given with its conserved first and last residue. The order of the fields is J gene, D gene, clone size, V gene, CDR3 DNA, CDR3 protein. A D gene is named only where the DNA matches it firmly. Clone sizes are given selectively: once, few, many, or a class where the clone is expanded.

J gene: TRBJ2-2
D gene: TRBD1
clone size: -
V gene: TRBV7-9
CDR3 DNA: TGTGCCAGCAGCTTCTTGATCCGGACAGGGAATCGAGGGGAGCTGTTTTTT
CDR3 protein: CASSFLIRTGNRGELFF

J gene: TRBJ2-2
D gene: -
clone size: -
V gene: TRBV7-9
CDR3 DNA: TGTGCCAGCAGCTTAGAAGTCGGGGCCGGGGAGCTGTTTTTT
CDR3 protein: CASSLEVGAGELFF

J gene: TRBJ2-7
D gene: -
clone size: once
V gene: TRBV9
CDR3 DNA: TGTGCCAGCAGCGTAGATAGGGGCCCCCGCGAGCAGTACTTC
CDR3 protein: CASSVDRGPREQYF

J gene: TRBJ1-2
D gene: TRBD1
clone size: -
V gene: TRBV6-5
CDR3 DNA: TGTGCCAGCAGTTACTCGACCGGGACAGGGGGTAGTGGCTACACCTTC
CDR3 protein: CASSYSTGTGGSGYTF

J gene: TRBJ2-7
D gene: -
clone size: once
V gene: TRBV10-1
CDR3 DNA: TGCCGGGGCTGGGGGTCTGAGCAGTACTTC
CDR3 protein: CRGWGSEQYF

J gene: TRBJ2-3
D gene: -
clone size: -
V gene: TRBV10-3
CDR3 DNA: TGTGCCATCAGTGACGCGAACGGGGAGAGCACAGATACGCAGTATTTT
CDR3 protein: CAISDANGESTDTQYF

J gene: TRBJ2-2
D gene: -
clone size: -
V gene: TRBV6-4
CDR3 DNA: TGTGCCAGCAGTGACTGGGGGCCCTCGAACACCGGGGAGCTGTTTTTT
CDR3 protein: CASSDWGPSNTGELFF

J gene: TRBJ1-2
D gene: -
clone size: -
V gene: TRBV7-9
CDR3 DNA: TGTGCCAGCAGCTTTGGGCAGGGAGGCGGCTACACCTTC
CDR3 protein: CASSFGQGGGYTF

J gene: TRBJ2-7
D gene: TRBD1
clone size: -
V gene: TRBV7-9
CDR3 DNA: TGTGCCAGCAGCGAGACAGGGCTCCACGAGCAGTACTTC
CDR3 protein: CASSETGLHEQYF

J gene: TRBJ1-1
D gene: -
clone size: -
V gene: TRBV7-9
CDR3 DNA: TGTGCCAGCAGCGCTTTCGGGGGAAATACCCCTGAAGCTTTCTTT
CDR3 protein: CASSAFGGNTPEAFF

J gene: TRBJ2-2
D gene: -
clone size: -
V gene: TRBV7-9
CDR3 DNA: TGTGCCAGCAGCTCTAAAGCGAACACCGGGGAGCTGTTTTTT
CDR3 protein: CASSSKANTGELFF

J gene: TRBJ2-3
D gene: TRBD2
clone size: -
V gene: TRBV28
CDR3 DNA: TGTGCCACCGCGGGAGGGCCGCCGTTGGATACGCAGTATTTT
CDR3 protein: CATAGGPPLDTQYF

J gene: TRBJ1-1
D gene: -
clone size: few
V gene: TRBV19
CDR3 DNA: TGTGCCAGTAGTATAGAAGGAGGAGTGGGAGGTGAAGCTTTCTTT
CDR3 protein: CASSIEGGVGGEAFF

J gene: TRBJ1-1
D gene: -
clone size: -
V gene: TRBV30
CDR3 DNA: TGTGCCTGGAGTACGGGGGGCGCCCGGTGGGCTTTCTTT
CDR3 protein: CAWSTGGARWAFF

J gene: TRBJ1-2
D gene: -
clone size: -
V gene: TRBV19
CDR3 DNA: TGTGCCAGTACAGAAGGCCCCTATGGCTACACCTTC
CDR3 protein: CASTEGPYGYTF

J gene: TRBJ2-3
D gene: TRBD2
clone size: -
V gene: TRBV5-5
CDR3 DNA: TGTGCCAGCAGCTTGGGGACTAGCGGGCTCAACACCGCAGATACGCAGTATTTT
CDR3 protein: CASSLGTSGLNTADTQYF

J gene: TRBJ1-5
D gene: -
clone size: -
V gene: TRBV10-3
CDR3 DNA: TGTGCCATCAGTACCTCAGGGAAAGTAGATCAGCCCCAGCATTTT
CDR3 protein: CAISTSGKVDQPQHF

J gene: TRBJ2-7
D gene: -
clone size: -
V gene: TRBV9
CDR3 DNA: TGTGCCAGCAGCGTAATCCCCGGGGGACCCCCCTACGAGCAGTACTTC
CDR3 protein: CASSVIPGGPPYEQYF

J gene: TRBJ2-7
D gene: TRBD1
clone size: -
V gene: TRBV27
CDR3 DNA: TGTGCCAGCAGTCTGACAGGGACCGAGCAGTACTTC
CDR3 protein: CASSLTGTEQYF

J gene: TRBJ2-2
D gene: -
clone size: -
V gene: TRBV5-4
CDR3 DNA: TGTGCCAGCAGCTTCGACAGAACGAACACCGGGGAGCTGTTTTTT
CDR3 protein: CASSFDRTNTGELFF

J gene: TRBJ1-3
D gene: -
clone size: -
V gene: TRBV27
CDR3 DNA: TGTGCCAGCAGTTTACGAGGGAGGGGAAACACCATATATTTT
CDR3 protein: CASSLRGRGNTIYF

J gene: TRBJ2-5
D gene: TRBD2
clone size: -
V gene: TRBV4-3
CDR3 DNA: TGCGCCAGCAGCCAAGATGGCTTAGCGGGGGGTCAGGGAGAGACCCAGTACTTC
CDR3 protein: CASSQDGLAGGQGETQYF

J gene: TRBJ1-6
D gene: -
clone size: -
V gene: TRBV7-2
CDR3 DNA: TGTGCCAGCAGCTTAGCGGGGGCCGGGTTCAATTCACCCCTCCACTTT
CDR3 protein: CASSLAGAGFNSPLHF

J gene: TRBJ2-5
D gene: -
clone size: -
V gene: TRBV5-1
CDR3 DNA: TGCGCCAGCAGCTTGAACGCGGGTTACCAAGAGACCCAGTACTTC
CDR3 protein: CASSLNAGYQETQYF

J gene: TRBJ1-6
D gene: -
clone size: -
V gene: TRBV2
CDR3 DNA: TGTGCCAGCAGTGACGGGCCCCTCCACTTT
CDR3 protein: CASSDGPLHF

J gene: TRBJ1-2
D gene: -
clone size: -
V gene: TRBV6-2/TRBV6-3
CDR3 DNA: TGTGCCAGCAGCCTGGCACCGGACATCTATGGCTACACCTTC
CDR3 protein: CASSLAPDIYGYTF

J gene: TRBJ1-1
D gene: -
clone size: -
V gene: TRBV29-1
CDR3 DNA: TGCAGCGTTTTTCGGGACTCCTTCGTCACTGAAGCTTTCTTT
CDR3 protein: CSVFRDSFVTEAFF

J gene: TRBJ2-7
D gene: TRBD2
clone size: -
V gene: TRBV7-6
CDR3 DNA: TGTGCCAGCAGCTTCGGGAGGGGCTACGAGCAGTACTTC
CDR3 protein: CASSFGRGYEQYF

J gene: TRBJ1-2
D gene: -
clone size: -
V gene: TRBV7-8
CDR3 DNA: TGTGCCAGCAGCACAGGCTCTAACTATGGCTACACCTTC
CDR3 protein: CASSTGSNYGYTF

J gene: TRBJ1-4
D gene: -
clone size: -
V gene: TRBV5-1
CDR3 DNA: TGCGCCAGCAGCTCCATTGGGGGCTTTAATGAAAAACTGTTTTTT
CDR3 protein: CASSSIGGFNEKLFF

J gene: TRBJ1-2
D gene: TRBD1
clone size: -
V gene: TRBV27
CDR3 DNA: TGTGCCAGCAGTTTTGGGACAGGGGGCACTCATGGCTACACCTTC
CDR3 protein: CASSFGTGGTHGYTF

J gene: TRBJ1-1
D gene: -
clone size: -
V gene: TRBV5-5
CDR3 DNA: TGTGCCAGCAGTTGGGGGAGTTCGGGGTACACTGAAGCTTTCTTT
CDR3 protein: CASSWGSSGYTEAFF

J gene: TRBJ1-5
D gene: -
clone size: few
V gene: TRBV6-1
CDR3 DNA: TGTGCCAGCAGTGATGGGGGGGGCCAGCCCCAGCATTTT
CDR3 protein: CASSDGGGQPQHF

J gene: TRBJ2-3
D gene: -
clone size: once
V gene: TRBV14
CDR3 DNA: TGTGCCAGCAGCCTAGGCTTCACAGATACGCAGTATTTT
CDR3 protein: CASSLGFTDTQYF

J gene: TRBJ1-1
D gene: -
clone size: -
V gene: TRBV6-5
CDR3 DNA: TGTGCCAGCAGGGACCCTGCCGGGAACACTGAAGCTTTCTTT
CDR3 protein: CASRDPAGNTEAFF

J gene: TRBJ2-3
D gene: -
clone size: -
V gene: TRBV28
CDR3 DNA: TGTGCCAGCCTTTCCCCAGGAGCCCCCTCAGATACGCAGTATTTT
CDR3 protein: CASLSPGAPSDTQYF

J gene: TRBJ2-7
D gene: -
clone size: -
V gene: TRBV5-1
CDR3 DNA: TGCGCCAGCAGCTTGGCGTCCCTAAGCTCCTACGAGCAGTACTTC
CDR3 protein: CASSLASLSSYEQYF

J gene: TRBJ1-1
D gene: -
clone size: few
V gene: TRBV5-1
CDR3 DNA: TGCGCCAGCAGCCGACAGGTAGAGAACACTGAAGCTTTCTTT
CDR3 protein: CASSRQVENTEAFF

J gene: TRBJ2-1
D gene: -
clone size: -
V gene: TRBV24-1
CDR3 DNA: TGTGCCACCAGTGATCTGCCGCGAGGCGAGCAGTTCTTC
CDR3 protein: CATSDLPRGEQFF

J gene: TRBJ1-1
D gene: -
clone size: -
V gene: TRBV29-1
CDR3 DNA: TGCAGCGTTGGGGCGAACACTGAAGCTTTCTTT
CDR3 protein: CSVGANTEAFF

J gene: TRBJ2-4
D gene: -
clone size: -
V gene: TRBV3-1/TRBV3-2
CDR3 DNA: TGTGCCAGCAGCTTCGCGCGACTAGCCAAAAACATTCAGTACTTC
CDR3 protein: CASSFARLAKNIQYF

J gene: TRBJ2-7
D gene: -
clone size: -
V gene: TRBV21-1
CDR3 DNA: TGTGCCAGCAGCCCGAGCGGATTACGGGAGCAGTACTTC
CDR3 protein: CASSPSGLREQYF

J gene: TRBJ1-2
D gene: -
clone size: -
V gene: TRBV30
CDR3 DNA: TGTGCCTGGAGTGTTGGAACAGGGTTGTATGGCTACACCTTC
CDR3 protein: CAWSVGTGLYGYTF

J gene: TRBJ2-1
D gene: -
clone size: -
V gene: TRBV27
CDR3 DNA: TGTGCCAGCAGTTTTCGGGTTGGACATGAGCAGTTCTTC
CDR3 protein: CASSFRVGHEQFF

J gene: TRBJ1-5
D gene: -
clone size: -
V gene: TRBV7-9
CDR3 DNA: TGTGCCAGCCAGGGACAAAATAGCAATCAGCCCCAGCATTTT
CDR3 protein: CASQGQNSNQPQHF

J gene: TRBJ2-6
D gene: -
clone size: -
V gene: TRBV30
CDR3 DNA: TGTGCCTGGAGTGTGGAGAGGGTTAGGTCTGGGGCCAACGTCCTGACTTTC
CDR3 protein: CAWSVERVRSGANVLTF

J gene: TRBJ2-5
D gene: -
clone size: once
V gene: TRBV18
CDR3 DNA: TGTGCCAGCTCACCAGGATACGGGGGAAAGGAGACCCAGTACTTC
CDR3 protein: CASSPGYGGKETQYF

J gene: TRBJ2-2
D gene: TRBD2
clone size: -
V gene: TRBV18
CDR3 DNA: TGTGCCAGCTCACCCTTAACTAGCGGGGGCTACACCGGGGAGCTGTTTTTT
CDR3 protein: CASSPLTSGGYTGELFF

J gene: TRBJ2-7
D gene: TRBD1
clone size: -
V gene: TRBV12-3/TRBV12-4
CDR3 DNA: TGTGCCAGCAGTTGGGACAGGGCCTACGAGCAGTACTTC
CDR3 protein: CASSWDRAYEQYF

J gene: TRBJ1-1
D gene: -
clone size: once
V gene: TRBV7-9
CDR3 DNA: TGTGCCAGCAGCTTACAGGAACCGAAGTGGACTGAAGCTTTCTTT
CDR3 protein: CASSLQEPKWTEAFF

J gene: TRBJ2-7
D gene: -
clone size: -
V gene: TRBV20-1
CDR3 DNA: TGCAGTGCTAGTTCTCCCCCCCGATACGAGCAGTACTTC
CDR3 protein: CSASSPPRYEQYF